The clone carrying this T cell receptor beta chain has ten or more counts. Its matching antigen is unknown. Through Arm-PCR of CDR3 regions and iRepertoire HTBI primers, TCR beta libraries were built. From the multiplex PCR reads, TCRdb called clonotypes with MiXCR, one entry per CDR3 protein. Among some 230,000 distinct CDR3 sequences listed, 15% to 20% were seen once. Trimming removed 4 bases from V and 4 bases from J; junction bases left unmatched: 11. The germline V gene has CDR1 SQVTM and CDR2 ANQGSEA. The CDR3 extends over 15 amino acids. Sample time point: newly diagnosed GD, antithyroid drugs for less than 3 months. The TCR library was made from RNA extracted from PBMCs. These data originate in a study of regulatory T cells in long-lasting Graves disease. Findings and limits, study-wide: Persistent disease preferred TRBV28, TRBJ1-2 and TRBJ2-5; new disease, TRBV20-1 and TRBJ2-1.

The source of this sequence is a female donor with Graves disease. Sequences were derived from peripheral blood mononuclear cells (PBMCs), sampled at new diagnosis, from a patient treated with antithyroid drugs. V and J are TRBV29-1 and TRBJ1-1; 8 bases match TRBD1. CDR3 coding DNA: TGCAGCGTTGTGGTCACGACAGGGGTGGCCACTGAAGCTTTCTTT. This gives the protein CSVVVTTGVATEAFF. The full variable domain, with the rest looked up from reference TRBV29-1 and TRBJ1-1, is SAVISQKPSRDICQRGTSLTIQCQVDSQVTMMFWYRQQPGQSLTLIATANQGSEATYESGFVIDKFPISRPNLTFSTLTVSNMSPEDSSIYLCSVVVTTGVATEAFFGQGTRLTVV.